The 3 T cell receptor beta chains presented below share a single source sample, sequenced in a study of blood T cell repertoires in COVID-19 (dated by TCRdb to between 2020 and 2021). Libraries were prepared through the immunoSEQ multiplex PCR assay. TCRdb stores this immuneACCESS table with in-frame sequences only. Part of the clones is absent; in the studies checked, under half of the shortfall reflects unresolved V genes, and no reason is known for the rest. This sample has about 240,000 clones in its table, and more than 80% of those were observed once. Together, the top ten hold around 7.2% of the sample. The specimen sequenced was peripheral blood. The receptor set was obtained from a woman over 75 with COVID-19, enrolled during active disease.

The V and J genes are TRBV7-9 and TRBJ1-2; tentatively, D is TRBD1 (5 bases). With 1 base removed from V and 5 bases from J, the gap between germline ends came to 11 bases. This CDR3 spans 14 amino acids. Germline V CDR1 and CDR2: SEHNR, FQNEAQ (reference sequence). The CDR3 region is CASSLVQATYGYTF. As DNA, the CDR3 is TGTGCCAGCAGCTTAGTACAGGCGACGTATGGCTACACCTTC. Together with reference TRBV7-9 and TRBJ1-2, the CDR3 gives the full variable domain: DTGVSQNPRHKITKRGQNVTFRCDPISEHNRLYWYRQTLGQGPEFLTYFQNEAQLEKSRLLSDRFSAERPKGSFSTLEIQRTEQGDSAMYLCASSLVQATYGYTFGSGTRLTVV.

This clone was found once. The J gene is TRBJ1-3, the V gene TRBV3-1 (or the pseudogene TRBV3-2); a weak D match, TRBD1 (6 bases). Germline V gene lookup returns CDR1 LGHDT and CDR2 YNNKEL (reference sequence). This CDR3 comprises 13 residues. Between the trimmed V and J ends, which lost 2 bases and 4 bases, there was a span of 6 bases. CDR3 in DNA: TGTGCCAGCAGCCAAAGGGGGGGAAACACCATATATTTT. This sequence encodes CASSQRGGNTIYF.

This clone appeared a few times. V usage is TRBV5-4 and J usage is TRBJ2-6, with D maybe TRBD2 (7 bases). Germline-derived CDR1 and CDR2 are SGHNT and YYREEE (reference sequence). V was trimmed by 4 bases and J by 3 bases, leaving 14 bases between them. The CDR3 is 16 amino acids. Written as DNA, the CDR3 is TGTGCCAGCAGCCGGGGGCGGGAGTTTGGGGCCAACGTCCTGACTTTC. Translated: CASSRGREFGANVLTF.